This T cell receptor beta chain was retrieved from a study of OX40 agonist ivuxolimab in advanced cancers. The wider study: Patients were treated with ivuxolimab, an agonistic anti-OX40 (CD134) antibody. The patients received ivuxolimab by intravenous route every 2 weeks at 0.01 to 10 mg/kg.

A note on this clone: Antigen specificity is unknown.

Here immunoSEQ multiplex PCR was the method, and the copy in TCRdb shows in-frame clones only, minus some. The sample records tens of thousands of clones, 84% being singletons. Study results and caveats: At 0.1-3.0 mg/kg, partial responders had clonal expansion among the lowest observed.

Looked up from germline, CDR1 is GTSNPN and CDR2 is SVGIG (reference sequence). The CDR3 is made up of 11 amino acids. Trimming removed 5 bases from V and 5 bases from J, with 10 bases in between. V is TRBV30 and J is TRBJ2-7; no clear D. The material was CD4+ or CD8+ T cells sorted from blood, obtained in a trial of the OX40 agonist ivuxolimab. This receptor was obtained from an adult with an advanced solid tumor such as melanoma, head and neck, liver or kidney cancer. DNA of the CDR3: TGTGCCTGGGAGGACGGACACGAGCAGTACTTC. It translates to CAWEDGHEQYF. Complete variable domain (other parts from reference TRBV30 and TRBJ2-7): SQTIHQWPATLVQPVGSPLSLECTVEGTSNPNLYWYRQAAGRGLQLLFYSVGIGQISSEVPQNLSASRPQDRQFILSSKKLLLSDSGFYLCAWEDGHEQYFGPGTRLTVT.